Below are 31 T cell receptor beta chains sequenced from a single sample in a study of STAT5B mutations in CD4+ large granular lymphocyte leukemia. Using immunoSEQ multiplex PCR, the repertoire was profiled, and TCRdb retains in-frame clones only, with some absent. The sample records about 24,000 clones, less than 80% being singletons. The sample comprised CD4+ T cells from blood buffy coats. The receptors were gathered from a human donor in good health.

The chain has TRBV10-3 and TRBJ1-4, with a tentative D call TRBD1 (6 bases). The CDR3 consists of 13 residues. The V gene's germline CDR1 is ENHRY and CDR2 SYGVKD. V dropped 9 bases and J dropped 7 bases, with 15 bases sitting between them. CDR3 bases: TGTGCCATACGGACAGAGGTTTCTGAAAAACTGTTTTTT. Its protein is CAIRTEVSEKLFF.

A few counts support this clone. The chain has TRBV7-9 and TRBJ1-3; possibly TRBD1 for D (5 bases). V was shortened by 6 bases and J by 2 bases, with 8 bases between the two germline ends. CDR1 and CDR2 from the germline V gene are SEHNR and FQNEAQ (reference sequence). This CDR3 region has 13 residues. DNA for the CDR3: TGTGCCAGCAGGTCGGGGGCTGGAAACACCATATATTTT. It is translated as CASRSGAGNTIYF.

DNA for the CDR3: TGTGCCACCTTCCCGGGGGAACAAAGCAATGAAAAACTGTTTTTT. This gives the protein CATFPGEQSNEKLFF. V gene TRBV28 combines with J gene TRBJ1-4; weak D call: TRBD1 (5 bases). CDR3 size: 15 residues. The germline V gene encodes CDR1 MDHEN and CDR2 SYDVKM. V lost 10 bases, J lost 5 bases, and 20 bases lay in between.

The rearrangement links TRBV7-2 to TRBJ1-3; D unclear. Germline CDR1 and CDR2: SGHTA and FQGNSA. This CDR3 is 16 amino acids long. V shed 4 bases and J shed 1 base, with 14 bases lying between them. The CDR3 region has the DNA TGTGCCAGCAGCTATAGGCCGGCGGGTTCTGGAAACACCATATATTTT. Its protein product is CASSYRPAGSGNTIYF.

The sample holds one count of this clone. The J gene is TRBJ1-6, the V gene TRBV4-1, with 8 bases aligning to TRBD1. Germline V gene data show CDR1 as MGHRA and CDR2 as YSYEKL. V shed 2 bases and J 8 bases; nucleotides not matched to a gene: 23. This CDR3 is 21 amino acids long. The CDR3 DNA reads as TGCGCCAGCAGCCAACAAACCTCGCCAGGGGGCCCAGTGGGAGCCCATTCACCCCTCCACTTT. Translating it yields CASSQQTSPGGPVGAHSPLHF.

The chain employs TRBV18 and TRBJ1-1, with D unresolved. The V and J ends lost 2 bases and 3 bases respectively, with 13 bases between them. The CDR3 covers 15 residues. Germline-derived CDR1 and CDR2 are KGHSH and LQKENI. CDR3 sequence: CASSPVASPHTEAFF. The CDR3, as DNA: TGTGCCAGCTCACCAGTGGCCTCCCCGCACACTGAAGCTTTCTTT. Supplemented by reference TRBV18 and TRBJ1-1, the full variable domain reads NAGVMQNPRHLVRRRGQEARLRCSPMKGHSHVYWYRQLPEEGLKFMVYLQKENIIDESGMPKERFSAEFPKEGPSILRIQQVVRGDSAAYFCASSPVASPHTEAFFGQGTRLTVV.

This clone is termed medium-sized. This chain connects TRBV7-2 to TRBJ1-5, with TRBD1 matching 9 bases. Looked up from germline, CDR1 is SGHTA and CDR2 is FQGNSA. V lost 4 bases to trimming and J lost 7 bases; unmatched junction nucleotides: 2. The CDR3 is 13 residues long. The CDR3, as DNA: TGTGCCAGCAGCTGGGGACAGGGACAGCCCCAGCATTTT. Amino acids: CASSWGQGQPQHF.

The chain recombines TRBV6-6 with TRBJ1-1; D possibly corresponds to TRBD1 (5 bases). CDR1 and CDR2 (germline): MNHNY, SVGAGI (reference sequence). CDR3 length: 13 residues. Trimming stripped 9 bases from V and 1 base from J, with 12 bases between. CDR3 sequence reads: CASGGSRNTEAFF. In DNA form, the CDR3 reads TGTGCCAGTGGGGGGTCTCGGAACACTGAAGCTTTCTTT.

V is TRBV11-2 and J is TRBJ1-1; D gene ambiguous. Germline V lookup: CDR1 SGHAT, CDR2 FQNNGV. V was shortened by 5 bases and J by 2 bases, with 12 bases between the two germline ends. This CDR3 is 14 amino acids long. CDR3 region: CASSDYRGNTEAFF. Here the CDR3 DNA reads TGTGCCAGCAGCGACTACAGAGGAAACACTGAAGCTTTCTTT.

The chain links TRBV2 to TRBJ1-2; weak D call: TRBD1 (5 bases). In germline, CDR1 is SNHLY, CDR2 FYNNEI. The ends were cut back, 3 bases at V and 4 bases at J, with 12 bases in the middle. This CDR3 contains 14 residues. The CDR3 here is CASSDQAGIYGYTF. In DNA form, the CDR3 reads TGTGCCAGCAGTGATCAGGCAGGGATCTATGGCTACACCTTC.

The chain couples TRBV5-1 to TRBJ2-3; D not resolved. The germline V and J ends were trimmed by 1 base and 0 bases, with 6 bases remaining between them. CDR1 and CDR2 (germline): SGHRS, YFSETQ. The CDR3 has 14 residues. The CDR3 sequence is CASSLHSSTDTQYF. Here the CDR3 DNA reads TGCGCCAGCAGCTTGCACAGTAGCACAGATACGCAGTATTTT. Looking up the rest from reference TRBV5-1 and TRBJ2-3 gives the full variable domain: KAGVTQTPRYLIKTRGQQVTLSCSPISGHRSVSWYQQTPGQGLQFLFEYFSETQRNKGNFPGRFSGRQFSNSRSEMNVSTLELGDSALYLCASSLHSSTDTQYFGPGTRLTVL.

The gene calls are TRBV7-9 and TRBJ2-1, with D perhaps being TRBD1 or TRBD2 (6 bases each). The germline V gene encodes CDR1 SEHNR and CDR2 FQNEAQ (reference sequence). V was trimmed by 4 bases and J by 2 bases, leaving 9 bases between them. The CDR3 extends over 14 amino acids. CDR3 loop: CASSWGAAYNEQFF. The CDR3 DNA reads TGTGCCAGCAGCTGGGGGGCAGCCTACAATGAGCAGTTCTTC.

The chain links TRBV4-1 to TRBJ2-1; 10 bases fit TRBD2. The CDR3 consists of 16 residues. Germline trimming cut 1 base from V and 8 bases from J; bases unmatched to any gene: 8. The V gene's germline CDR1 is MGHRA and CDR2 YSYEKL. In nucleotides, the CDR3 is TGCGCCAGCAGCCAAGCCGCCAGCGGGGGGGCGCATGAGCAGTTCTTC. It specifies CASSQAASGGAHEQFF.

The rearrangement uses TRBV5-5 and TRBJ1-6; D is unclear. The germline V and J ends were trimmed by 5 bases and 2 bases, with 11 bases remaining between them. From germline, CDR1 is SGHKS and CDR2 YYEKEE (reference sequence). The CDR3 totals 15 residues. CDR3 bases: TGTGCCAGCAGAGAGTCCTTCACCTATAATTCACCCCTCCACTTT. Protein sequence: CASRESFTYNSPLHF.

The DNA for the CDR3 is TGTGCCAGCAGTTCGGCAGGGGAGCAGTTCTTC. Protein: CASSSAGEQFF. The chain joins TRBV2 to TRBJ2-1; D possibly corresponds to TRBD1 (5 bases). V lost 5 bases and J lost 10, with 9 bases in between. The V gene's germline CDR1 is SNHLY and CDR2 FYNNEI. The CDR3 is made up of 11 amino acids.

The chain couples TRBV19 to TRBJ1-1, with a weak D call TRBD1 (6 bases). The CDR3 runs to 17 residues. Germline V lookup: CDR1 LNHDA, CDR2 SQIVND (reference sequence). V was pared by 4 bases and J by 3 bases, with 21 bases between. The CDR3 loop is CASSTGGGFSGHTEAFF. The CDR3, as DNA: TGTGCCAGTAGTACCGGGGGCGGATTCTCAGGGCACACTGAAGCTTTCTTT.

This chain connects TRBV5-5 to TRBJ2-3, with 7 nucleotides matching TRBD2. Unmatched junction bases numbered 5, after V lost 4 bases and J lost 0 bases. The CDR3 is made up of 15 amino acids. Germline CDR1 is SGHKS and CDR2 is YYEKEE (reference sequence). The CDR3 nucleotides are TGTGCCAGCAGCCGAGGACTAGGGAGCACAGATACGCAGTATTTT. The encoded protein is CASSRGLGSTDTQYF. Filled out from reference TRBV5-5 and TRBJ2-3, the complete variable domain reads DAGVTQSPTHLIKTRGQQVTLRCSPISGHKSVSWYQQVLGQGPQFIFQYYEKEERGRGNFPDRFSARQFPNYSSELNVNALLLGDSALYLCASSRGLGSTDTQYFGPGTRLTVL.

This chain joins TRBV2 and TRBJ1-2, with TRBD1 as a possible D gene (5 bases). Trimming left V 5 bases short and J 7 bases short, with 14 bases between. The CDR3 loop spans 13 amino acids. Germline CDR1 and CDR2: SNHLY and FYNNEI. The CDR3 DNA is TGTGCCAGCAGTTTTTCAAGGGACGGTGGCTACACCTTC. Protein: CASSFSRDGGYTF.

The chain joins TRBV6-5 to TRBJ1-5; D is unclear. CDR1 and CDR2 from the germline V gene are MNHEY and SVGAGI. With 8 bases removed from V and 4 bases from J, the gap between germline ends came to 18 bases. The CDR3 consists of 15 residues. CDR3 sequence reads: CASRLYVSSNQPQHF. The CDR3 coding sequence is TGTGCCAGCCGCCTCTACGTCTCTAGTAATCAGCCCCAGCATTTT.

The chain has TRBV6-5 and TRBJ1-2; no definite D call. Germline CDR1 is MNHEY and CDR2 is SVGAGI. CDR3 length: 12 amino acids. Trimming removed 8 bases at V and 4 bases at J, with 11 bases between. The CDR3 spells CASSLPSYGYTF. In DNA form, the CDR3 reads TGTGCCAGCTCACTTCCAAGCTATGGCTACACCTTC.

This sequence joins TRBV4-1 and TRBJ2-7; no clear D. Germline V lookup: CDR1 MGHRA, CDR2 YSYEKL. V was shortened by 0 bases and J by 2 bases, with 8 bases between the two germline ends. CDR3 length: 14 amino acids. CDR3 sequence: CASSQDGRAYEQYF. Written as DNA, the CDR3 is TGCGCCAGCAGCCAAGATGGGCGCGCCTACGAGCAGTACTTC.

This chain links TRBV5-1 with TRBJ1-5; no firm D call. Germline CDR1 reads SGHRS; CDR2 reads YFSETQ. The CDR3 loop spans 14 amino acids. V was cut by 0 bases and J by 4 bases, with 8 bases left in between. DNA of the CDR3: TGCGCCAGCAGCTTGGCCGGGGTAAATCAGCCCCAGCATTTT. It codes for CASSLAGVNQPQHF.

Here the CDR3 reads CASSSRRVTSYEQYF. CDR3 sequence (DNA): TGTGCCAGCAGCTCCCGTCGGGTCACCTCCTACGAGCAGTACTTC. V is TRBV7-8 and J is TRBJ2-7, with unresolved D. The germline CDR1 and CDR2 sequences are SGHVS and FQNEAQ. With 4 bases removed from V and 0 bases from J, the gap between germline ends came to 13 bases. The CDR3 extends over 15 amino acids.

This clone occurred a few times. The chain combines TRBV6-5 with TRBJ1-6; D ambiguous. The CDR3 is 15 amino acids. The V end lost 2 bases, the J end lost 7 bases, and 12 bases lay between the germline ends. Germline V lookup: CDR1 MNHEY, CDR2 SVGAGI. The CDR3 reads CASSYDRALNSPLHF. The CDR3 DNA reads TGTGCCAGCAGTTACGACCGAGCCCTGAATTCACCCCTCCACTTT.

V is TRBV2 and J is TRBJ2-2; 11 nucleotides line up with TRBD1. Germline-derived CDR1 and CDR2 are SNHLY and FYNNEI. Trimming at V came to 1 base and at J to 5 bases, leaving 3 bases not matched to a gene. The CDR3 length is 16 residues. The CDR3 loop reads CASSEVGTGGTGELFF. The CDR3 coding sequence is TGTGCCAGCAGTGAAGTGGGGACAGGGGGAACCGGGGAGCTGTTTTTT.

This clone was detected only a few times. The sample contains more than one DNA sequence encoding this CDR3. The rearrangement joins TRBV5-1 to TRBJ1-5; D may be TRBD1 (6 bases). The CDR3 is 15 residues long. Looked up from germline, CDR1 is SGHRS and CDR2 is YFSETQ. Trimming stripped 0 bases from V and 3 bases from J, with 10 bases between. CDR3 nucleotides: TGCGCCAGCAGCTTGGACGGACAGCCCAATCAGCCCCAGCATTTT. This codes for CASSLDGQPNQPQHF.

This chain connects TRBV7-2 to TRBJ1-3; the match to TRBD1 covers 9 bases. The CDR3 sequence is 19 residues long. Germline trimming cut 4 bases from V and 1 base from J; bases unmatched to any gene: 14. Germline V gives CDR1 SGHTA, CDR2 FQGNSA. The CDR3 loop reads CASSSLRIIGTGSGNTIYF. CDR3 in DNA: TGTGCCAGCAGCTCCCTTAGGATCATCGGGACAGGGTCTGGAAACACCATATATTTT. Full variable domain (remainder filled in from reference TRBV7-2 and TRBJ1-3): GAGVSQSPSNKVTEKGKDVELRCDPISGHTALYWYRQSLGQGLEFLIYFQGNSAPDKSGLPSDRFSAERTGGSVSTLTIQRTQQEDSAVYLCASSSLRIIGTGSGNTIYFGEGSWLTVV.

In this sample, this clone turned up a few times. The gene calls are TRBV5-1 and TRBJ1-4, with TRBD1 identical over 7 bases. Germline CDR1 and CDR2: SGHRS and YFSETQ. With V trimmed by 2 bases and J by 3 bases, 4 bases remained unmatched. CDR3 length equals 15 residues. CDR3 sequence: CASSFGDSSNEKLFF. CDR3 DNA sequence: TGCGCCAGCAGCTTCGGGGACAGCTCTAATGAAAAACTGTTTTTT.

This chain uses TRBV7-2 with TRBJ1-6, with D unclear. V dropped 6 bases and J dropped 4 bases, with 16 bases sitting between them. The CDR3 consists of 16 residues. Germline CDR1 reads SGHTA; CDR2 reads FQGNSA. CDR3 in DNA: TGTGCCAGCAGTCCCACAGCTGGCTTGTATAATTCACCCCTCCACTTT. Translated: CASSPTAGLYNSPLHF.

As DNA, the CDR3 is TGTGCCAGCAGCGTAGATGTCAATCAGCCCCAGCATTTT. Encoded protein: CASSVDVNQPQHF. The gene calls are TRBV9 and TRBJ1-5; D remains unclear. With 0 bases removed from V and 3 bases from J, the gap between germline ends came to 4 bases. This CDR3 has 13 residues. CDR1 is SGDLS and CDR2 is YYNGEE in the germline V gene.

This chain uses TRBV11-3 with TRBJ2-3; possibly TRBD1 for D (7 bases). Germline V gene data show CDR1 as SGHNT and CDR2 as YENEEA. This CDR3 contains 16 residues. Trimming shortened V by 5 bases and J by 0 bases, and 15 bases separated the two germline ends. The CDR3: CASSRGTALSTDTQYF. Here the CDR3 DNA reads TGTGCCAGCAGCCGGGGGACAGCTCTTAGCACAGATACGCAGTATTTT.